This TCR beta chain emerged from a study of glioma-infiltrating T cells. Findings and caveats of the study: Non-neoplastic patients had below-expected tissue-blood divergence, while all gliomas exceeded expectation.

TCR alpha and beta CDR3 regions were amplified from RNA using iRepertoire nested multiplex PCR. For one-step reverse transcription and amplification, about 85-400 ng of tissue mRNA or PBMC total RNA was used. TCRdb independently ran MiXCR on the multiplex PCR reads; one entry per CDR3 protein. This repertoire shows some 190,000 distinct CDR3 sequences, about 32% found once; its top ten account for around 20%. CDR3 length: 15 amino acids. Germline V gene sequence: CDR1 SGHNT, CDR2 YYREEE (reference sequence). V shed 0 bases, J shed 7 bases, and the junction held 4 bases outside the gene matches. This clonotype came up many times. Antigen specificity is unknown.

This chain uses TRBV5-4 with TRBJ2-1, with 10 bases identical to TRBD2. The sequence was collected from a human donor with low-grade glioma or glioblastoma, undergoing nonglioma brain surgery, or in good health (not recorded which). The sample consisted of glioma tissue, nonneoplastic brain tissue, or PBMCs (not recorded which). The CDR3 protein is CASSLDLAGANEQFF. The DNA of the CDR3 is TGTGCCAGCAGCTTGGATCTAGCGGGAGCTAATGAGCAGTTCTTC. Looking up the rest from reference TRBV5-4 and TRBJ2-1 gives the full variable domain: ETGVTQSPTHLIKTRGQQVTLRCSSQSGHNTVSWYQQALGQGPQFIFQYYREEENGRGNFPPRFSGLQFPNYSSELNVNALELDDSALYLCASSLDLAGANEQFFGPGTRLTVL.